This TCR beta chain was documented in a study of blood T cell repertoires in COVID-19. Study-level background: PBMCs, B-cell-depleted T cells, or T cells provided the cDNA or gDNA that made up the material.

From germline, CDR1 is SGHRS and CDR2 YFSETQ. CDR3 length: 15 amino acids. Trimming removed 5 bases at V and 2 bases at J, with 15 bases between. Method: immunoSEQ multiplex PCR; TCRdb's copy keeps in-frame clones and lacks some. The data show under 300,000 clones, with around four fifths seen just once and roughly 2% held by the top ten. Sequenced material: peripheral blood. This receptor was taken from a man younger than 40 who had recovered from COVID-19. This sequence joins TRBV5-1 and TRBJ2-3; D is uncertain. The CDR3 loop reads CASRQHHSYTDTQYF. Written as DNA, the CDR3 is TGCGCCAGCAGACAACACCACAGCTACACAGATACGCAGTATTTT.